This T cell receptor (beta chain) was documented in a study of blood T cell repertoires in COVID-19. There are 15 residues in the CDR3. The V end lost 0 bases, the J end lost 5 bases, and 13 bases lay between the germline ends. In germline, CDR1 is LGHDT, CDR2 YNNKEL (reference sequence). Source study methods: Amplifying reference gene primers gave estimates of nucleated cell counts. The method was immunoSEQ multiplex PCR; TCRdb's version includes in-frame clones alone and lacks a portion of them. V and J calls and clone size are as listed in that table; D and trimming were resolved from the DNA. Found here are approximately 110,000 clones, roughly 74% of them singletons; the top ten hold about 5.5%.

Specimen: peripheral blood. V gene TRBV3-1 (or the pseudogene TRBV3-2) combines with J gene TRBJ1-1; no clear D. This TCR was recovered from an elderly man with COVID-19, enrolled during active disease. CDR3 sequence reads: CASSQDVLAATEAFF. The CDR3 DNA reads TGTGCCAGCAGCCAAGATGTTCTGGCCGCAACTGAAGCTTTCTTT.